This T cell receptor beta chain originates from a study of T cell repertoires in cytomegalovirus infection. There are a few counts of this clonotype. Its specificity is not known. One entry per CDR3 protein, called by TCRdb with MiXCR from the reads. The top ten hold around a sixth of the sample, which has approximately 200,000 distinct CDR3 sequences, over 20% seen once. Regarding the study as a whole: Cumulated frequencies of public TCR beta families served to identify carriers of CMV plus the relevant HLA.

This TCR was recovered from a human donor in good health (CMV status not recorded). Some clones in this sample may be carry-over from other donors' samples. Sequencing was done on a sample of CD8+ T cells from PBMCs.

The CDR3 loop reads CSVEGLKQDHQPQHF. The CDR3 coding sequence is TGCAGCGTTGAAGGCTTAAAACAGGATCATCAGCCCCAGCATTTT. The chain carries TRBV29-1 and TRBJ1-5, with a weak D call TRBD1 (5 bases). The CDR3 loop spans 15 amino acids. Germline V gene lookup returns CDR1 SQVTM and CDR2 ANQGSEA. V was cut by 1 base and J by 5 bases, with 15 bases left in between.